This T cell receptor beta chain was captured by sequencing in a study of T cell repertoires in cytomegalovirus infection. This CDR3 contains 16 residues. The ends lost 3 bases at V and 4 bases at J; junction bases unmatched: 9. Germline CDR1 and CDR2: DFQATT and SNEGSKA (reference sequence). TCRdb reprocessed the reads with MiXCR, giving one entry per CDR3 protein. This table holds hundreds of thousands of distinct CDR3 sequences, 11% found once. Ten or more counts support this clonotype. Sequencing was carried out using PBMCs. The origin of this receptor is a human donor in good health (CMV status not recorded). Some clones in this sample may be carry-over from other donors' samples. The chain employs TRBV20-1 and TRBJ1-6; 7 bases match TRBD1. The CDR3 nucleotides read TGCAGTGCTAGTTCTCGGGACAGCTCTTATAATTCACCCCTCCACTTT. It is translated as CSASSRDSSYNSPLHF.